This T cell receptor beta chain is drawn from a study of OX40 agonist ivuxolimab in advanced cancers. Here immunoSEQ multiplex PCR was the method, and the copy in TCRdb shows in-frame clones only, minus some. The sample has under 70,000 clones, roughly nine tenths seen once; the top ten hold over 6%. The V segment lost 1 base and the J segment 4 bases; nucleotides outside the gene matches: 8. This CDR3 contains 17 residues. Per the germline V gene, CDR1 is MGHRA and CDR2 is YSYEKL. The V call is TRBV4-1, the J call TRBJ2-2, with 8 bases identical to TRBD2. The specimen comprised CD4+ or CD8+ T cells sorted from blood, sampled in a trial of the OX40 agonist ivuxolimab. This TCR came from an adult with an advanced solid tumor such as melanoma, head and neck, liver or kidney cancer. The CDR3 reads CASSQVDGGARTGELFF. CDR3 DNA sequence: TGCGCCAGCAGCCAAGTTGACGGGGGGGCGCGCACCGGGGAGCTGTTTTTT.